This is a list of T cell receptor beta chains from one sample in a study of identical twins. One entry per CDR3 protein, called by TCRdb with MiXCR from the 5' RACE reads. The table records 1.5 million to 2 million distinct CDR3 sequences, about 30% of them present only once. The sequenced material came from cord blood. The source of these receptors is a newborn girl in good health. Each CDR3 is given with its conserved first and last residue. The order of the fields is J gene, V gene, clone size, CDR3 protein. A row's size may be missing; if present it is once, few, many or a size class.

>TRBJ1-1|TRBV10-1|NA
CASSELQGGTNTEAFF
>TRBJ1-2|TRBV13|few
CASSLRAAGGYGYTF
>TRBJ2-1|TRBV5-1|few
CASSLTLGTGRYNEQFF
>TRBJ1-2|TRBV7-9|few
CASSSLGQGSYGYTF
>TRBJ1-2|TRBV27|many
CASSLSRGTGGLYGYTF
>TRBJ2-1|TRBV4-1|NA
CASSLPPRSNEQFF
>TRBJ2-1|TRBV12-3/TRBV12-4|many
CASSFPGTTQFF
>TRBJ2-2|TRBV24-1|NA
CATSDSGRGVTGELFF
>TRBJ2-4|TRBV7-2|NA
CASSLELAQSIQYF
>TRBJ2-7|TRBV4-2|NA
CASSQEVGGASYEQYF
>TRBJ2-1|TRBV14|NA
CASNQDKLAGVNEQFF
>TRBJ2-7|TRBV7-8|once
CASTGFRGSEQYF
>TRBJ2-7|TRBV12-3/TRBV12-4|NA
CASSPWRGYEQYF
>NA|TRBV20-1|once
CSAAGGPPYEQYF
>TRBJ1-2|TRBV2|NA
CASSEAAGLGGYTF
>TRBJ1-6|TRBV2|NA
CASMEGSYNSPPHF
>TRBJ2-7|TRBV20-1|NA
CSARDSPGYGRYEQYF
>TRBJ2-7|TRBV9|NA
CASSPGTSGSSEYF
>TRBJ2-1|TRBV29-1|few
CSVDRDRGAYNEQFF
>TRBJ1-5|TRBV20-1|once
CSARSAASNQPQHF
>TRBJ2-3|TRBV15|NA
CATSRDSGLRTDTQYF
>TRBJ1-5|TRBV7-9|NA
CASSQGISDQPQHF
>TRBJ2-7|TRBV28|NA
CASSSPGQVLYEQYF
>NA|TRBV28|NA
CASSPGTSGGSYNEQYF
>TRBJ1-6|TRBV27|NA
CACSFTGSRSPLHF
>TRBJ2-3|TRBV4-2|few
CASSLNGPSGVEDTQYF
>TRBJ2-7|TRBV6-1|NA
CASRELYFVRVGEQYF
>TRBJ2-3|TRBV20-1|NA
CSARDLSLAGGPHTDTQYF
>NA|TRBV6-1|NA
CASRDVSYNEQYF
>TRBJ2-3|TRBV4-2|few
CASSQDRSANGLTDTQYF
>TRBJ2-2|TRBV6-5|NA
CASSYTGTYTGELFF
>TRBJ1-2|TRBV18|NA
CASSLQKTRTGGNYGYTF
>NA|TRBV20-1|few
CSARDLAGDYYEQYF
>TRBJ2-1|TRBV12-3/TRBV12-4|NA
CASSFGGREQFF
>TRBJ2-3|TRBV6-6|NA
CASSYGRAGDTQYF
>TRBJ2-3|TRBV10-3|few
CAIKPPGSHTDTQYF
>TRBJ1-2|TRBV10-3|few
CAISHDSLYGYTF
>TRBJ2-7|TRBV28|NA
CASSFSTSGGRNEQYF
>TRBJ2-6|TRBV25-1|NA
CASSAVSGTAPSGANVLTF
>TRBJ2-5|TRBV20-1|NA
CSARTSGINEQYF
>TRBJ2-6|TRBV28|few
CATVSPGANVLTF
>TRBJ2-5|TRBV14|few
CASSQALGPQETQYF
>TRBJ2-1|TRBV11-2|few
CASSHGGALSNEQFF
>TRBJ2-5|TRBV10-3|few
CAISATWAGQETQYF
>TRBJ1-5|TRBV10-3|NA
CAISPGTRNQPQHF
>TRBJ1-1|TRBV10-3|few
CAIGWRGTGNTEAFF
>TRBJ1-3|TRBV12-3/TRBV12-4|NA
CASRPTGGYGNTIYF
>TRBJ1-5|TRBV29-1|NA
CSGSGFRYSNQPQHF
>TRBJ2-7|TRBV28|few
CASTNGRTYEQYF
>TRBJ1-5|TRBV28|NA
CASSLKGGLRNQPQHF
>TRBJ1-2|TRBV10-3|NA
CAISWKPTPLFYGYTF
>TRBJ2-3|TRBV29-1|NA
CSVDSPAGAGTQYF